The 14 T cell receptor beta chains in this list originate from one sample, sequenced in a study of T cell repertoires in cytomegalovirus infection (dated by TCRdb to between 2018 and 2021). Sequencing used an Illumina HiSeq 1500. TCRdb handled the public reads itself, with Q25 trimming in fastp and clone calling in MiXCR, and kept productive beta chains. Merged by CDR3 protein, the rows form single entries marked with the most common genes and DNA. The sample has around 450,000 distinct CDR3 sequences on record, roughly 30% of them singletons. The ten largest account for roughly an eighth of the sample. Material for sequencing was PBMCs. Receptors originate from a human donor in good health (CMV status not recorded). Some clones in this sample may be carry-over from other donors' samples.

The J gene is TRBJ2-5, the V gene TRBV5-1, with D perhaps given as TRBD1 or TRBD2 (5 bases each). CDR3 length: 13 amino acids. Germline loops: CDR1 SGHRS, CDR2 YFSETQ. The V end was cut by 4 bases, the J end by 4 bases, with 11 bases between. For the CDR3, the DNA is TGCGCCAGCAGCCCGGGGACCTTAGAGACCCAGTACTTC. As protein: CASSPGTLETQYF.

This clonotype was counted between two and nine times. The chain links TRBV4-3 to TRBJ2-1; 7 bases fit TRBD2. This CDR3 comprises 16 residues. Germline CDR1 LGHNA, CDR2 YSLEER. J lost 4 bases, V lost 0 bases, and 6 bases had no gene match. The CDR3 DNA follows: TGCGCCAGCAGCCAAGAGGCGGGAGCCCGGTACAATGAGCAGTTCTTC. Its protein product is CASSQEAGARYNEQFF.

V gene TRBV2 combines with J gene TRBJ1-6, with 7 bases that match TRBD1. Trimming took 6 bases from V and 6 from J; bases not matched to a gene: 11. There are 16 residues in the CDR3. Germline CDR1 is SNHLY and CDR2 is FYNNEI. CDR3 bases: TGTGCCAGCAGAACCCCTCACGGGACAGCTAATTCACCCCTCCACTTT. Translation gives CASRTPHGTANSPLHF.

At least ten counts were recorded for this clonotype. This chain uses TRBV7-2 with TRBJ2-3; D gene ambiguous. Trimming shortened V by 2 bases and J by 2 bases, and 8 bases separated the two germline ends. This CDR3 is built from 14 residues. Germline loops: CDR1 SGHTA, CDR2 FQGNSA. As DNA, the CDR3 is TGTGCCAGCAGCTTACTCGTCCCCACAGATACGCAGTATTTT. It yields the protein CASSLLVPTDTQYF.

The CDR3 reads CASSPGRGTIGTDTQYF. The DNA of the CDR3 is TGTGCCAGCTCACCCGGCCGGGGAACTATAGGCACAGATACGCAGTATTTT. This chain uses TRBV18 with TRBJ2-3, with a possible D match to TRBD2 (5 bases). Between the trimmed V and J ends, which lost 3 bases and 1 base, there was a span of 17 bases. Germline V lookup: CDR1 KGHSH, CDR2 LQKENI. This CDR3 is 17 amino acids long.

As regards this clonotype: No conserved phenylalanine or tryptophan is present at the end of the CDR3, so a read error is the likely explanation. Here the CDR3 DNA reads TGTGCCAGCAGCCTCGACTATCAAGAGACCCAGTACTGC. Protein product: CASSLDYQETQYC. This chain uses TRBV11-1 with TRBJ2-5; a possible D gene is TRBD2 (5 bases). V lost 5 bases to trimming and J lost 2 bases, with 9 bases between them. Germline loops: CDR1 SGHAT, CDR2 FQDESV (reference sequence). This CDR3 is built from 13 residues.

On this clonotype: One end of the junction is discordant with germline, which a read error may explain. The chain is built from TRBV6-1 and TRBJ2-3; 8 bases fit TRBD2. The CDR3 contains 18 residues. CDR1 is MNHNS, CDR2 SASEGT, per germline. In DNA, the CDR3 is TGTGCCAGCAGTTATGGGAGGAAGGTAGCGGGGTTCGGAGATACGCAGGATTTT. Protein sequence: CASSYGRKVAGFGDTQDF.

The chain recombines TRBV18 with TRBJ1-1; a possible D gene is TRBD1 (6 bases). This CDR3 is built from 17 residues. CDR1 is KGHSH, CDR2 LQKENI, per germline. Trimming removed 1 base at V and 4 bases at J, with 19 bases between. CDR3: CASSPRRSGALGTEAFF. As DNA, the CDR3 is TGTGCCAGCTCACCACGGAGATCGGGGGCTCTGGGCACTGAAGCTTTCTTT.

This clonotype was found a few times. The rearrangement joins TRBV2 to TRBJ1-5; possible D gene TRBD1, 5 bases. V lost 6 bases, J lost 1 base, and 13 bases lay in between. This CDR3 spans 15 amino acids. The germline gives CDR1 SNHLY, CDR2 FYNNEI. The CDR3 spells CASRNGGSSNQPQHF. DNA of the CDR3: TGTGCCAGCAGGAACGGGGGTTCCAGCAATCAGCCCCAGCATTTT.

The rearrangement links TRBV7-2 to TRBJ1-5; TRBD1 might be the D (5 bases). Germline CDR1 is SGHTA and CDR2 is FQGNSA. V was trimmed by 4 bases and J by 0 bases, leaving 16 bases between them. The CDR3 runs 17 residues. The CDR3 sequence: CASSSGRLQDSNQPQHF. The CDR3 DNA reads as TGTGCCAGCAGCTCAGGTCGGTTACAGGATAGCAATCAGCCCCAGCATTTT. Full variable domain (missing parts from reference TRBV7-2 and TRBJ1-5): GAGVSQSPSNKVTEKGKDVELRCDPISGHTALYWYRQSLGQGLEFLIYFQGNSAPDKSGLPSDRFSAERTGGSVSTLTIQRTQQEDSAVYLCASSSGRLQDSNQPQHFGDGTRLSIL.

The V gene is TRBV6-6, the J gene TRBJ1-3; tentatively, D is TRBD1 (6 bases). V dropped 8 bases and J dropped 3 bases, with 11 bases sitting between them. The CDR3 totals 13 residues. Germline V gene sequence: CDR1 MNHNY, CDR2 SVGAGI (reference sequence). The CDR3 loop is CASYTGIGNTIYF. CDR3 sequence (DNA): TGTGCCAGCTATACAGGGATTGGAAACACCATATATTTT.

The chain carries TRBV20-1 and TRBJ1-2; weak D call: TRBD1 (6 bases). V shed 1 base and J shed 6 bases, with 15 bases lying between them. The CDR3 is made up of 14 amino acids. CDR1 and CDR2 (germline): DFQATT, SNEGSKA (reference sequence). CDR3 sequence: CSARGQAGVDGYTF. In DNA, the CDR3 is TGCAGTGCTAGAGGGCAGGCAGGGGTTGATGGCTACACCTTC.

In nucleotides, the CDR3 is TGTGCCAGCAGCTTGGGGGACAGGGGGCGCCGGAATTCACCCCTCCACTTT. As protein: CASSLGDRGRRNSPLHF. V usage is TRBV5-5 and J usage is TRBJ1-6; 12 bases agree with TRBD1. V gave up 0 bases and J gave up 7 bases; unmatched junction bases: 5. Germline V gene sequence: CDR1 SGHKS, CDR2 YYEKEE (reference sequence). The CDR3 totals 17 residues. The full variable domain, its missing parts supplied by reference TRBV5-5 and TRBJ1-6, is DAGVTQSPTHLIKTRGQQVTLRCSPISGHKSVSWYQQVLGQGPQFIFQYYEKEERGRGNFPDRFSARQFPNYSSELNVNALLLGDSALYLCASSLGDRGRRNSPLHFGNGTRLTVT.

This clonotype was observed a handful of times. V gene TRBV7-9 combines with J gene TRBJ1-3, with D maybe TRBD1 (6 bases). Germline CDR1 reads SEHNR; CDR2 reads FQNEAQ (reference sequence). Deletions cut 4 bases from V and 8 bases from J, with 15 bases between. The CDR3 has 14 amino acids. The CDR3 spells CASSSLGQTDTIYF. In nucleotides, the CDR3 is TGTGCCAGCAGCTCTCTTGGACAGACGGACACCATATATTTT. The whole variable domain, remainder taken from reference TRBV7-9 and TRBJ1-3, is DTGVSQNPRHKITKRGQNVTFRCDPISEHNRLYWYRQTLGQGPEFLTYFQNEAQLEKSRLLSDRFSAERPKGSFSTLEIQRTEQGDSAMYLCASSSLGQTDTIYFGEGSWLTVV.